These 31 T cell receptor beta chains share one sample of origin, sequenced in a study of cytomegalovirus exposure and HLA in healthy donors. The primer mix had 60 Vbeta and 13 Jbeta primers. Repertoires were generated with immunoSEQ multiplex PCR, while TCRdb's copy carries only in-frame clones and drops some. The table lists about 150,000 clones, nearly 80% of them singletons. Sequencing was performed on PBMCs. These receptors all come from a man aged 30 to 45 in good health and CMV-seronegative.

The J gene is TRBJ2-7, the V gene TRBV7-9; no reliable D call. The CDR3 totals 12 residues. Per germline, CDR1 SEHNR and CDR2 FQNEAQ (reference sequence). Trimming removed 4 bases at V and 5 bases at J, with 9 bases between. CDR3 sequence (DNA): TGTGCCAGCAGCTCCCCCTTTAACGAGCAGTACTTC. It is translated as CASSSPFNEQYF.

This chain uses TRBV18 with TRBJ1-3; maybe TRBD1 (5 bases). The CDR3 contains 14 residues. The ends were cut back, 5 bases at V and 4 bases at J, with 12 bases in the middle. CDR1 KGHSH and CDR2 LQKENI come from the germline V gene. In DNA, the CDR3 is TGTGCCAGCTCAGCCGCGGGACTGGGAAACACCATATATTTT. Amino acids: CASSAAGLGNTIYF.

This chain uses TRBV7-8 with TRBJ1-6, with 9 bases aligning to TRBD1. Trimming removed 1 base from V and 3 bases from J; junction bases left unmatched: 7. The CDR3 spans 18 residues. Germline V lookup: CDR1 SGHVS, CDR2 FQNEAQ. CDR3 region: CASSLDRGLNFYNSPLHF. CDR3 DNA sequence: TGTGCCAGCAGCTTAGACAGGGGGCTGAACTTCTATAATTCACCCCTCCACTTT.

The chain carries TRBV28 and TRBJ2-7; TRBD2 agrees at 10 bases. The CDR3 is 14 residues long. The trim removed 7 bases at V and 3 bases at J, leaving 6 bases unmatched. Germline CDR1 and CDR2: MDHEN and SYDVKM. CDR3 sequence reads: CASKIAGGIYEQYF. The CDR3 nucleotides are TGTGCCAGCAAAATAGCGGGAGGAATCTACGAGCAGTACTTC.

The chain carries TRBV4-1 and TRBJ1-2, with a weak D call TRBD1 (6 bases). The germline gives CDR1 MGHRA, CDR2 YSYEKL. V was cut by 0 bases and J by 9 bases, with 17 bases left in between. The CDR3 covers 15 residues. The CDR3 loop is CASSQEADSFFRYTF. DNA for the CDR3: TGCGCCAGCAGCCAAGAAGCGGACAGTTTCTTCCGCTACACCTTC.

This chain connects TRBV27 to TRBJ2-7; weak D call: TRBD1 (5 bases). The CDR3 spans 13 residues. Germline CDR1 is MNHEY and CDR2 is SMNVEV (reference sequence). V lost 3 bases to trimming and J lost 3 bases, with 9 bases between them. The DNA for the CDR3 is TGTGCCAGCAGTTTGACAGCAGACTACGAGCAGTACTTC. Its protein is CASSLTADYEQYF.

This clone was recorded a few times. The chain links TRBV28 to TRBJ2-1, with D maybe TRBD2 (5 bases). Deletions cut 5 bases from V and 9 bases from J, with 26 bases between. The CDR3 totals 17 residues. Germline CDR1 and CDR2: MDHEN and SYDVKM. The CDR3: CASSHLRGPPKSFEQFF. The CDR3 nucleotides read TGTGCCAGCAGTCACCTAAGAGGGCCCCCCAAGTCTTTTGAGCAGTTCTTC.

The rearrangement uses TRBV4-1 and TRBJ1-3; TRBD1 might be the D (6 bases). V gave up 1 base and J gave up 0 bases, with 7 bases separating them. This CDR3 spans 15 amino acids. Germline CDR1 reads MGHRA; CDR2 reads YSYEKL. The DNA for the CDR3 is TGCGCCAGCAGCCAAGGGACAGCCTCTGGAAACACCATATATTTT. Translating gives CASSQGTASGNTIYF.

The chain joins TRBV7-9 to TRBJ2-7, with 9 bases aligning to TRBD1. The germline CDR1 and CDR2 sequences are SEHNR and FQNEAQ (reference sequence). V lost 4 bases and J lost 0; bases outside the gene matches: 1. The CDR3 has 14 residues. CDR3 bases: TGTGCCAGCAGCTCGACAGGGGGCTCCTACGAGCAGTACTTC. Its translation is CASSSTGGSYEQYF.

The chain is built from TRBV19 and TRBJ2-6, with TRBD1 matching 8 bases. The CDR3 covers 19 residues. With 5 bases clipped from V and 1 base from J, the junction kept 13 bases outside the gene matches. Germline loops: CDR1 LNHDA, CDR2 SQIVND (reference sequence). Here the CDR3 DNA reads TGTGCCAGTAGTGAAAGGGGACAGGCGCTAATATCTGGGGCCAACGTCCTGACTTTC. Its translation is CASSERGQALISGANVLTF. The entire variable domain, with the rest obtained from reference TRBV19 and TRBJ2-6, is as follows: DGGITQSPKYLFRKEGQNVTLSCEQNLNHDAMYWYRQDPGQGLRLIYYSQIVNDFQKGDIAEGYSVSREKKESFPLTVTSAQKNPTAFYLCASSERGQALISGANVLTFGAGSRLTVL.

This clone was recorded a few times. The rearrangement joins TRBV4-1 to TRBJ1-5; 8 nucleotides match TRBD1. V shed 4 bases, J shed 6 bases, and the junction held 5 bases outside the gene matches. The CDR3 is made up of 14 amino acids. Germline assignment: CDR1 MGHRA and CDR2 YSYEKL. CDR3: CASSRDRGGQPQHF. The CDR3 DNA is TGCGCCAGCAGCCGTGACAGGGGAGGTCAGCCCCAGCATTTT.

CDR3 region: CASSLELDQPQHF. DNA of the CDR3: TGCGCCAGCAGCTTGGAACTGGATCAGCCCCAGCATTTT. The chain joins TRBV5-1 to TRBJ1-5; no firm D call. V lost 0 bases and J lost 5, with 6 bases in between. There are 13 residues in the CDR3. Germline lookup yields CDR1 SGHRS and CDR2 YFSETQ.

The V call is TRBV7-2, the J call TRBJ2-7, with D unresolved. This CDR3 spans 14 amino acids. V lost 5 bases to trimming and J lost 5 bases, with 16 bases between them. Germline loops: CDR1 SGHTA, CDR2 FQGNSA. The chain's CDR3 is CASSVLSVDNEQYF. The CDR3 DNA reads as TGTGCCAGCAGCGTTCTGAGCGTGGATAACGAGCAGTACTTC.

The V and J genes are TRBV11-2 and TRBJ2-3, with D uncertain. Trimming took off 0 bases at V and 6 bases at J, with 7 bases between the two ends. This CDR3 is 13 amino acids long. The V gene's germline CDR1 is SGHAT and CDR2 FQNNGV. The CDR3 bases are TGTGCCAGCAGCTTAGAGGCTGGCGATACGCAGTATTTT. Translated, it gives CASSLEAGDTQYF.

The chain recombines TRBV19 with TRBJ1-5, with a weak D call TRBD1 (6 bases). The germline CDR1 and CDR2 sequences are LNHDA and SQIVND (reference sequence). The CDR3 runs 16 residues. Deletions cut 6 bases from V and 1 base from J, with 16 bases between. The CDR3 DNA sequence: TGTGCCAGTAGCTTTTCGACAGGTAGGAGCAATCAGCCCCAGCATTTT. Translated, it gives CASSFSTGRSNQPQHF.

Comment on this clone: In the same sample, other DNA sequences code for this CDR3. The chain uses TRBV7-2 and TRBJ2-7; a weak D match, TRBD2 (6 bases). This CDR3 has 15 residues. V lost 1 base and J lost 0, with 10 bases in between. Per the germline V gene, CDR1 is SGHTA and CDR2 is FQGNSA. This CDR3 reads CASSLEGGSSYEQYF. In nucleotides, the CDR3 is TGTGCCAGCAGCTTAGAGGGAGGAAGCTCCTACGAGCAGTACTTC.

The chain uses TRBV10-3 and TRBJ2-6; D is unclear. Per germline, CDR1 ENHRY and CDR2 SYGVKD. There are 14 residues in the CDR3. The V and J ends lost 7 bases and 0 bases respectively, with 7 bases between them. CDR3 amino acids: CAITTASGANVLTF. The CDR3 DNA is TGTGCCATCACCACAGCCTCTGGGGCCAACGTCCTGACTTTC.

This clone was found a few times. The rearrangement joins TRBV28 to TRBJ1-1; 9 bases are shared with TRBD1. V dropped 5 bases and J dropped 5; count of bases not matched to a gene: 12. Germline V gives CDR1 MDHEN, CDR2 SYDVKM. This CDR3 has 16 amino acids. The CDR3 DNA reads as TGTGCCAGCAGTGCTAACAGGGGGCTCGGCGGGACTGAAGCTTTCTTT. Protein: CASSANRGLGGTEAFF.

The chain combines TRBV5-1 with TRBJ2-2, with TRBD1 matching 7 bases. With V trimmed by 4 bases and J by 8 bases, 14 bases remained unmatched. Germline V lookup: CDR1 SGHRS, CDR2 YFSETQ. This CDR3 comprises 16 residues. The CDR3 here is CASSVGQPPSGGELFF. The DNA for the CDR3 is TGCGCCAGCAGCGTGGGACAGCCCCCCTCCGGGGGGGAGCTGTTTTTT.

The chain combines TRBV15 with TRBJ2-1; 10 bases match TRBD2. Germline V gives CDR1 LNHNV, CDR2 YYDKDF (reference sequence). The CDR3 consists of 18 residues. V trimming: 3 bases; J trimming: 4 bases; junction bases outside the gene matches: 12. CDR3 amino acids: CATSSSGGSGRRYNEQFF. DNA of the CDR3: TGTGCCACCAGCAGCTCGGGAGGTAGCGGGAGGCGGTACAATGAGCAGTTCTTC.

The chain uses TRBV19 and TRBJ2-2, with 10 bases lining up with TRBD2. CDR1 and CDR2 (germline): LNHDA, SQIVND (reference sequence). V trimming: 3 bases; J trimming: 4 bases; junction bases outside the gene matches: 11. The CDR3 is 18 residues long. This chain's CDR3 is CASSIRLAGVRGTGELFF. The DNA for the CDR3 is TGTGCCAGTAGTATCAGGCTAGCGGGAGTTAGAGGCACCGGGGAGCTGTTTTTT.

This clone was seen once. J is TRBJ2-1 and V is TRBV5-1; 7 nucleotides agree with TRBD1. Per germline, CDR1 SGHRS and CDR2 YFSETQ. The CDR3 is made up of 14 amino acids. After removal of 3 bases from V and 6 bases from J, the junction contained 6 bases not matched to a gene. The CDR3 nucleotides are TGCGCCAGCAGCTCTGACAGGGTAGGCAATGAGCAGTTCTTC. Protein: CASSSDRVGNEQFF.

The chain joins TRBV5-6 to TRBJ1-2, with D perhaps TRBD1 (5 bases). The V end was cut by 1 base, the J end by 12 bases, with 13 bases between. Germline V gene sequence: CDR1 SGHDT, CDR2 YYEEEE. The CDR3 length is 12 residues. The chain's CDR3 is CASSLYRTTHTF. In DNA, the CDR3 is TGTGCCAGCAGCTTGTACAGGACAACCCACACCTTC.

This clone was detected only once. V and J are TRBV5-5 and TRBJ1-2; 9 bases line up with TRBD1. The CDR3 consists of 16 residues. Looked up from germline, CDR1 is SGHKS and CDR2 is YYEKEE (reference sequence). J was trimmed by 8 bases and V by 2 bases; bases with no gene match: 13. CDR3 protein: CASSFKVSQGARGYTF. CDR3 DNA sequence: TGTGCCAGCAGCTTTAAGGTCTCACAGGGGGCAAGAGGCTACACCTTC.

The CDR3 coding sequence is TGTGCCTGGACCCTGCTTGGGGGAGGGAATGAAGCTTTCTTT. Protein product: CAWTLLGGGNEAFF. This sequence joins TRBV30 and TRBJ1-1, with D perhaps TRBD1 (5 bases). Germline V gives CDR1 GTSNPN, CDR2 SVGIG (reference sequence). Trimming cost V 4 bases and J 7 bases, with 19 bases left between them. The length of the CDR3 is 14 residues.

This rearrangement joins TRBV7-9 to TRBJ1-2, with D hard to call. V lost 5 bases and J 2 bases, leaving 6 bases between the germline ends. This CDR3 has 12 residues. Germline CDR1 and CDR2: SEHNR and FQNEAQ (reference sequence). The CDR3: CASSLLNYGYTF. The CDR3 DNA reads TGTGCCAGCAGCCTCCTGAACTATGGCTACACCTTC. Combining the CDR3 with reference TRBV7-9 and TRBJ1-2 gives the whole variable domain DTGVSQNPRHKITKRGQNVTFRCDPISEHNRLYWYRQTLGQGPEFLTYFQNEAQLEKSRLLSDRFSAERPKGSFSTLEIQRTEQGDSAMYLCASSLLNYGYTFGSGTRLTVV.

This clone was seen a few times. The DNA for the CDR3 is TGCGCCAGCAGCTGGACGGGAGAGGGGTATACGCAGTATTTT. Its protein is CASSWTGEGYTQYF. The chain employs TRBV5-1 and TRBJ2-3, with a possible D match to TRBD2 (6 bases). This CDR3 is built from 14 residues. V was cut by 3 bases and J by 7 bases, with 15 bases left in between. The germline V gene has CDR1 SGHRS and CDR2 YFSETQ.

This clone showed up just a few times. This chain joins TRBV6-5 and TRBJ1-1; no definite D call. V lost 0 bases to trimming and J lost 5 bases, with 7 bases between them. The CDR3 length is 13 residues. Germline V lookup: CDR1 MNHEY, CDR2 SVGAGI. CDR3 in amino acids: CASSYSSVTEAFF. DNA of the CDR3: TGTGCCAGCAGTTACTCGTCTGTGACTGAAGCTTTCTTT.

The chain joins TRBV11-3 to TRBJ2-2; D ambiguous. Trimming took off 0 bases at V and 6 bases at J, with 5 bases between the two ends. The CDR3 is 13 amino acids. The V gene's germline CDR1 is SGHNT and CDR2 YENEEA. The CDR3 DNA reads as TGTGCCAGCAGCTTAGAACAACCCGGGGAGCTGTTTTTT. This sequence encodes CASSLEQPGELFF.

V is TRBV19 and J is TRBJ1-1; D might be TRBD1 (5 bases). V lost 6 bases to trimming and J lost 4 bases, with 12 bases between them. The germline CDR1 and CDR2 sequences are LNHDA and SQIVND (reference sequence). The CDR3 length is 13 residues. CDR3 in amino acids: CASSKTDGTEAFF. CDR3 DNA sequence: TGTGCCAGTAGCAAGACAGATGGCACTGAAGCTTTCTTT.

A few counts support this clone. The rearrangement joins TRBV4-3 to TRBJ2-1, with a possible D match to TRBD2 (5 bases). The V gene lost 2 bases and the J gene lost 4 bases, with 9 bases spanning the gap. CDR1 and CDR2 (germline): LGHNA, YSLEER. The CDR3 is 14 amino acids. For the CDR3, the DNA is TGCGCCAGCAGCCAAACCGGGGTATACAATGAGCAGTTCTTC. Amino acid sequence: CASSQTGVYNEQFF.